Detailed here is one T cell receptor (beta chain). Its antigen is as yet unknown. TCRdb's table, derived via immunoSEQ multiplex PCR, lists solely in-frame clones and lacks some. The sample lists some 1,600,000 clones, approximately 98% occurring once. This sample is part of a study of shared clonotypes between healthy human individuals. Broader study findings: In a handful of donors, about 5% of naive CD4 clonotypes appeared in common.

Adult donors, all healthy and HIV-negative, had no recent acute infections or vaccinations. Nashville, Tennessee was home to all donors, each a Caucasian adult. A CD45RA+ naive subset and a CD45RA-negative memory subset were split from CD4+ cells. Germline CDR1 is MNHEY and CDR2 is SMNVEV (reference sequence). The V end lost 6 bases, the J end lost 4 bases, and 15 bases lay between the germline ends. The CDR3 contains 14 residues. V and J are TRBV27 and TRBJ1-2; D remains unclear. This sequence originates from a man younger than 45 in good health. Sequenced sample: naive CD4+ T cells sorted from blood. Sample subset: CD45RA+ positively selected. The CDR3 nucleotides are TGTGCCAGCAGCCGGACCCTAGGTGCCTATGGCTACACCTTC. Its protein is CASSRTLGAYGYTF.